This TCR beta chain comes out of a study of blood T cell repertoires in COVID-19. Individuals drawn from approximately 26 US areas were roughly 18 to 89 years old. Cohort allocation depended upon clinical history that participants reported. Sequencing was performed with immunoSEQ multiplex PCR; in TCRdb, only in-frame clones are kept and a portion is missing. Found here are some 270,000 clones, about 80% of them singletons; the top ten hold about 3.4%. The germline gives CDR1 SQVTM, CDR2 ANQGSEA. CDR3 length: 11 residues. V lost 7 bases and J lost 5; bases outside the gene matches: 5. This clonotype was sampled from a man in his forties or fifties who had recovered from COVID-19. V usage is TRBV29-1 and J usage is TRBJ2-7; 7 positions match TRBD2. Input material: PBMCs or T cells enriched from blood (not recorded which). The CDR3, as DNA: TGCAGCGCCGTTGGGGGGGACGAGCAGTACTTC. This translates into CSAVGGDEQYF.